Below are 10 T cell receptor beta chains sequenced from a single sample in a study of blood T cell repertoires in COVID-19. TCRdb's copy holds only in-frame clones and misses some; the assay was immunoSEQ multiplex PCR. The data contain about 400,000 clones, roughly 86% of them seen just once; the ten biggest clones take up 1.7%. The sequenced sample consisted of PBMCs or T cells enriched from blood (not recorded which). Receptor source: a woman in her twenties or thirties who had recovered from COVID-19.

V gene TRBV7-9 combines with J gene TRBJ2-1, with a possible D match to TRBD2 (6 bases). Germline V lookup: CDR1 SEHNR, CDR2 FQNEAQ (reference sequence). V gave up 5 bases and J gave up 7 bases, with 9 bases separating them. The CDR3 runs 12 residues. CDR3 nucleotide sequence: TGTGCCAGCAGCCACGGGACTAATGAGCAGTTCTTC. Translation: CASSHGTNEQFF.

In DNA form, the CDR3 reads TGTGCCAGCAGTGTAACAGGGGGCACAGATACGCAGTATTTT. Translation: CASSVTGGTDTQYF. The V and J genes are TRBV25-1 and TRBJ2-3; 7 nucleotides align to TRBD1. The CDR3 consists of 14 residues. With V trimmed by 4 bases and J by 1 base, 2 bases remained unmatched. Per the germline V gene, CDR1 is MGHDK and CDR2 is SYGVNS.

This clone was observed a single time. J is TRBJ1-4 and V is TRBV5-1, with D unresolved. The CDR3 spans 14 residues. Trimming removed 1 base from V and 2 bases from J, with 6 bases in between. CDR1 and CDR2 (germline): SGHRS, YFSETQ. In DNA form, the CDR3 reads TGCGCCAGCAGCTTGAGAGGGACTAATGAAAAACTGTTTTTT. Translating it yields CASSLRGTNEKLFF.

This clone has just a few counts. This sequence joins TRBV24-1 and TRBJ2-1, with TRBD2 matching 7 bases. V trimming: 3 bases; J trimming: 12 bases; junction bases outside the gene matches: 4. This CDR3 spans 12 amino acids. Germline loops: CDR1 KGHDR, CDR2 SFDVKD. For the CDR3, the DNA is TGTGCCACCAGTGATGGACTAGTTGCGCAGTTCTTC. Protein: CATSDGLVAQFF.

The V gene is TRBV6-2 or TRBV6-3, the J gene TRBJ2-1, with 7 bases aligning to TRBD2. This CDR3 region has 15 residues. CDR1 is MNHEY, CDR2 SVGEGT, per germline. The V and J ends lost 5 bases and 0 bases, in that order; junction bases with no gene match: 4. The CDR3 sequence is CASSRGGSSYNEQFF. DNA for the CDR3: TGTGCCAGCAGTCGCGGGGGAAGCTCCTACAATGAGCAGTTCTTC.

The chain uses TRBV19 and TRBJ1-1, with D unresolved. The V gene's germline CDR1 is LNHDA and CDR2 SQIVND (reference sequence). The CDR3 covers 13 residues. The V gene lost 7 bases and the J gene lost 5 bases, with 14 bases spanning the gap. The DNA of the CDR3 is TGTGCCAGTATGGAGGGCGTATGGACTGAAGCTTTCTTT. This codes for CASMEGVWTEAFF.

The CDR3 coding sequence is TGTGCCAGCAGTCAAAAGTGGAGGGCCCCCACCGGGGAGCTGTTTTTT. Translation gives CASSQKWRAPTGELFF. The genes are TRBV3-1 (or the pseudogene TRBV3-2) and TRBJ2-2; TRBD2 is a possible D gene (6 bases). V lost 6 bases and J 4 bases, leaving 18 bases between the germline ends. Per the germline V gene, CDR1 is LGHDT and CDR2 is YNNKEL (reference sequence). CDR3 length: 16 residues.

The J gene is TRBJ2-7, the V gene TRBV5-1, with D tentatively TRBD2 (7 bases). CDR1 and CDR2 (germline): SGHRS, YFSETQ. Trimming removed 4 bases from V and 7 bases from J, with 18 bases in between. The CDR3 totals 14 residues. Written as DNA, the CDR3 is TGCGCCAGCAGCGGGGGGGCAGGGCATGCAGAGCAGTACTTC. It codes for CASSGGAGHAEQYF.

This chain uses TRBV19 with TRBJ1-1; the D is unclear. V dropped 4 bases and J dropped 2 bases, with 8 bases sitting between them. Germline values: CDR1 LNHDA, CDR2 SQIVND (reference sequence). The CDR3 sequence is 13 residues long. The CDR3 region has the DNA TGTGCCAGTAGTAGTGGCAGAAACACTGAAGCTTTCTTT. This encodes CASSSGRNTEAFF.

This chain connects TRBV28 to TRBJ1-1, with TRBD1 matching 7 bases. CDR1 is MDHEN, CDR2 SYDVKM, per germline. The CDR3 runs to 11 residues. J gave up 8 bases and V 7 bases, and 4 bases lay outside the gene matches. The CDR3 DNA sequence: TGTGCCAGCACTAAGGGACAGGAAGCTTTCTTT. Its translation is CASTKGQEAFF.